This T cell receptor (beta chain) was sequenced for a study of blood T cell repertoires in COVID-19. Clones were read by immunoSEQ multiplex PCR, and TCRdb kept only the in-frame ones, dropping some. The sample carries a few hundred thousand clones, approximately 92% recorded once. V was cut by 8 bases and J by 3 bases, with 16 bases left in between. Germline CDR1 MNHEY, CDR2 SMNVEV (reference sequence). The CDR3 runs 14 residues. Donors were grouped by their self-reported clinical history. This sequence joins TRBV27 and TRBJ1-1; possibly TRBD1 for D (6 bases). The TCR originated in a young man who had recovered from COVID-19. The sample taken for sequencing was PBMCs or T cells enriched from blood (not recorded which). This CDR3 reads CASSQQGPDTEAFF. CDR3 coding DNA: TGTGCCAGCTCTCAACAGGGACCTGACACTGAAGCTTTCTTT.